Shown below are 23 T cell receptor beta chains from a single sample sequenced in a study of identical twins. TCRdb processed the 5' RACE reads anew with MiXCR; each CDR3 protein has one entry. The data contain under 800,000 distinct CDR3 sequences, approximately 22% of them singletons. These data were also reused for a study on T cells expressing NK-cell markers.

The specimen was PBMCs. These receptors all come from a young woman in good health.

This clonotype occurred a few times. CDR3 amino acids: CSVNYRDGTYTDTQYF. In DNA, the CDR3 is TGCAGCGTTAATTACAGGGACGGAACCTACACAGATACGCAGTATTTT. The chain couples TRBV29-1 to TRBJ2-3, with D possibly TRBD1 on 6 matching bases. V lost 5 bases, J lost 2 bases, and 20 bases lay in between. The CDR3 contains 16 residues. The V gene's germline CDR1 is SQVTM and CDR2 ANQGSEA.

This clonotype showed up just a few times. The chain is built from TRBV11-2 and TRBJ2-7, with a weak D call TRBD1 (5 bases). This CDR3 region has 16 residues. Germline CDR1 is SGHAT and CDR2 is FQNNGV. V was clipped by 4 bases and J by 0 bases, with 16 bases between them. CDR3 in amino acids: CASSSPQQGLSYEQYF. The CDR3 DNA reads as TGTGCCAGCAGCTCACCACAGCAGGGTCTCTCCTACGAGCAGTACTTC.

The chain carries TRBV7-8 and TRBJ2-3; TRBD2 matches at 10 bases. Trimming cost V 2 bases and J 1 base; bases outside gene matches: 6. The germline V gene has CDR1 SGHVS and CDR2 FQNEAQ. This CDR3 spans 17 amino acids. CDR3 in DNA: TGTGCCAGCAGCTTACCTTTTGGACTAGCGGGCACAGATACGCAGTATTTT. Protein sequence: CASSLPFGLAGTDTQYF.

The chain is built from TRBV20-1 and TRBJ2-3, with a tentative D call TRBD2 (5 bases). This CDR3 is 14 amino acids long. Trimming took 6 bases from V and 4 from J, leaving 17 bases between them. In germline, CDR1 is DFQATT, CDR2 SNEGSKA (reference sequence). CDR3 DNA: TGCAGTGCATTAACGGGATCGCAGGCAGATACGCAGTATTTT. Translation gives CSALTGSQADTQYF.

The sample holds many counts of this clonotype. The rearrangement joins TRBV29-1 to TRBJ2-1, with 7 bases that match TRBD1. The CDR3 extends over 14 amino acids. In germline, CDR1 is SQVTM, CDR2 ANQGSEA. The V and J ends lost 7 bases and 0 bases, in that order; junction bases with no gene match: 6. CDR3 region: CSGMTGSSYNEQFF. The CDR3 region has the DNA TGCAGCGGTATGACAGGGAGCTCCTACAATGAGCAGTTCTTC.

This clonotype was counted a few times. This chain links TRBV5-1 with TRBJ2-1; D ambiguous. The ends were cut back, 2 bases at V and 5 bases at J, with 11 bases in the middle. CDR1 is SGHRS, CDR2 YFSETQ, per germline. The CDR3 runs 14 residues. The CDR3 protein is CASSFRGGNNEQFF. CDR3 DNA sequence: TGCGCCAGCAGCTTTAGAGGCGGCAACAATGAGCAGTTCTTC.

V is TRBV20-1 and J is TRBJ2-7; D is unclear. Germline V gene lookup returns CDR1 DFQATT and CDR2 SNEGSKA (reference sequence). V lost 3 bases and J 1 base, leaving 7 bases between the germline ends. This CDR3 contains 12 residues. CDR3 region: CSASSRSYEQYF. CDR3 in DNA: TGCAGTGCTAGTTCGAGATCCTACGAGCAGTACTTC.

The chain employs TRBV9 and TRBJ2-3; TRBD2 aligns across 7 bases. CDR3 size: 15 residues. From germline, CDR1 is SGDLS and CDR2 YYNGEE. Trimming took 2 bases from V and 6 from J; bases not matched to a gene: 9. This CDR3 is CASSVTSALGDTQYF. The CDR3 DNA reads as TGTGCCAGCAGCGTTACTAGCGCCCTGGGGGATACGCAGTATTTT.

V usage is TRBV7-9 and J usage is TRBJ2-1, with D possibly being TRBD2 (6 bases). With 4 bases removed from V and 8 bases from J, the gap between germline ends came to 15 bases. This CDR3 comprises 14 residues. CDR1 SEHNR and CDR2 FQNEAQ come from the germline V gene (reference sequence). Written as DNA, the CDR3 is TGTGCCAGCAGCTCCCGACTAGGATTCGATGAGCAGTTCTTC. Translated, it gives CASSSRLGFDEQFF. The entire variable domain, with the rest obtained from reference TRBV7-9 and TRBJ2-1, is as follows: DTGVSQNPRHKITKRGQNVTFRCDPISEHNRLYWYRQTLGQGPEFLTYFQNEAQLEKSRLLSDRFSAERPKGSFSTLEIQRTEQGDSAMYLCASSSRLGFDEQFFGPGTRLTVL.

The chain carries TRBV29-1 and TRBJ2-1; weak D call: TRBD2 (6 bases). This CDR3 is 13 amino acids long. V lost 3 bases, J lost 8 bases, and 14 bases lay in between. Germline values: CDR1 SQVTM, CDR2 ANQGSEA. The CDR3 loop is CSVEWGTLDEQFF. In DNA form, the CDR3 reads TGCAGCGTTGAGTGGGGGACTTTAGATGAGCAGTTCTTC.

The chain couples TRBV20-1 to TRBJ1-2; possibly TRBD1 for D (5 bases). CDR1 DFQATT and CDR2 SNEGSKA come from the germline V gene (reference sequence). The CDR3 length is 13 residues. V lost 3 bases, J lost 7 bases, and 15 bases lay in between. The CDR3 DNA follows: TGCAGTGCTAGTCCTTGGGGGGTTACTGGCTACACCTTC. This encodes CSASPWGVTGYTF.

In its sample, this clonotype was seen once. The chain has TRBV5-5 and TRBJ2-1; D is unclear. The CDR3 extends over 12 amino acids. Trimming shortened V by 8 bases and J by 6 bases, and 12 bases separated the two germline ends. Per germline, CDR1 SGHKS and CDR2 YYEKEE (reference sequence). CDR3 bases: TGTGCCAGGAGCCCCGGCGGCAATGAGCAGTTCTTC. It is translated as CARSPGGNEQFF. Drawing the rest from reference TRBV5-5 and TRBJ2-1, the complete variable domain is DAGVTQSPTHLIKTRGQQVTLRCSPISGHKSVSWYQQVLGQGPQFIFQYYEKEERGRGNFPDRFSARQFPNYSSELNVNALLLGDSALYLCARSPGGNEQFFGPGTRLTVL.

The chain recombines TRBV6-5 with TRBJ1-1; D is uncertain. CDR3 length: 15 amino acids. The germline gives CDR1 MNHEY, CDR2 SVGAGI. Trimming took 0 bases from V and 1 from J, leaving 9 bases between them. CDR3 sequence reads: CASSYSWRANTEAFF. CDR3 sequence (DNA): TGTGCCAGCAGTTACTCGTGGAGGGCGAACACTGAAGCTTTCTTT.

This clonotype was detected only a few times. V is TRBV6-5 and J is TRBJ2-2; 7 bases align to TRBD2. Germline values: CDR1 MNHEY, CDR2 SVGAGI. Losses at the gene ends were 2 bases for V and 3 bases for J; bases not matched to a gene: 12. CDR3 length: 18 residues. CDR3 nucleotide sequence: TGTGCCAGCAGTTACACCCCGCCCCGGGACTACCACACCGGGGAGCTGTTTTTT. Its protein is CASSYTPPRDYHTGELFF.

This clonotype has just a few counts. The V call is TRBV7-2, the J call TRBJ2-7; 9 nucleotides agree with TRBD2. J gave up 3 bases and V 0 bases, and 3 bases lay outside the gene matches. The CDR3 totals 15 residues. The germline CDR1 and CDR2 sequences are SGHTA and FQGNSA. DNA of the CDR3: TGTGCCAGCAGCTTAGCTCCTAGCGGGAACTACGAGCAGTACTTC. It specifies CASSLAPSGNYEQYF.

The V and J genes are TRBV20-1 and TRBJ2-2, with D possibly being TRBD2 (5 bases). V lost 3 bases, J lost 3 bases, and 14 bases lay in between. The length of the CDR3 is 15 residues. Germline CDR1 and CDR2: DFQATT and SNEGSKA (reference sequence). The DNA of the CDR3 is TGCAGTGCTAGTCGTGAGGGCGGGTACACCGGGGAGCTGTTTTTT. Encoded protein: CSASREGGYTGELFF.

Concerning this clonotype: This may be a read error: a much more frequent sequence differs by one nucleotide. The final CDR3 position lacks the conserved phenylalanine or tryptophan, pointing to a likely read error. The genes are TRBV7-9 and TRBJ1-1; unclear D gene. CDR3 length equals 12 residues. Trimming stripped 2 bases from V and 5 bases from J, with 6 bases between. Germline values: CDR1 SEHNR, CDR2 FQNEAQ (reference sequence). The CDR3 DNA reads TGTGCCAGCAGCTTAACTCAGACTGAAGCTTTCTTG. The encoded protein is CASSLTQTEAFL.

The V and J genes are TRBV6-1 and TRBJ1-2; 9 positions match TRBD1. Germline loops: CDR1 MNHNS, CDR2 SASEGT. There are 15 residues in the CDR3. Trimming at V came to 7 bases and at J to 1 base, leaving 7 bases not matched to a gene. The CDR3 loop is CASTDRGAGNYGYTF. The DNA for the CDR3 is TGTGCCAGCACCGACAGGGGGGCGGGTAACTATGGCTACACCTTC.

The CDR3 loop is CASSQSPRLGEQYF. The CDR3 coding sequence is TGCGCCAGCAGCCAATCGCCCCGTCTTGGAGAGCAGTACTTC. V gene TRBV4-3 combines with J gene TRBJ2-7; D is uncertain. The ends were cut back, 2 bases at V and 7 bases at J, with 15 bases in the middle. Germline lookup yields CDR1 LGHNA and CDR2 YSLEER. The CDR3 sequence is 14 residues long.

This CDR3 is CATSRDRGGSPLHF. In DNA, the CDR3 is TGTGCCACCAGCAGAGATCGTGGGGGTTCACCCCTCCACTTT. The J gene is TRBJ1-6, the V gene TRBV15; D perhaps matches TRBD1 (5 bases). The germline gives CDR1 LNHNV, CDR2 YYDKDF (reference sequence). V lost 0 bases and J lost 9, with 9 bases in between. The CDR3 totals 14 residues. Using reference TRBV15 and TRBJ1-6 for the parts outside the CDR3, the full variable domain is DAMVIQNPRYQVTQFGKPVTLSCSQTLNHNVMYWYQQKSSQAPKLLFHYYDKDFNNEADTPDNFQSRRPNTSFCFLDIRSPGLGDTAMYLCATSRDRGGSPLHFGNGTRLTVT.

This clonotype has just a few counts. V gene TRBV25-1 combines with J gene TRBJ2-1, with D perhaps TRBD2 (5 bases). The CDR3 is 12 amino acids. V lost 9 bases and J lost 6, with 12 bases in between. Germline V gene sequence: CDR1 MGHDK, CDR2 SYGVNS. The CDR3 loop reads CASGLLFNEQFF. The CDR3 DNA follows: TGTGCCAGTGGACTCTTGTTCAATGAGCAGTTCTTC.

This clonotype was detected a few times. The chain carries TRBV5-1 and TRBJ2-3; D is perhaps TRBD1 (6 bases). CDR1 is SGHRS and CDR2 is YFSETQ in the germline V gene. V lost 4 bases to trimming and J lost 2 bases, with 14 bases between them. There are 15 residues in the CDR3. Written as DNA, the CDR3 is TGCGCCAGCAGCGGATCGGACAGTACCACAGATACGCAGTATTTT. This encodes CASSGSDSTTDTQYF.

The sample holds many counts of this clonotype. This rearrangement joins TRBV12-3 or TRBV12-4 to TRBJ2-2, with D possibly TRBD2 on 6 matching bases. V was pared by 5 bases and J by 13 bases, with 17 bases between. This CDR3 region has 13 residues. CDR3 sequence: CASSTMGGGWLFF. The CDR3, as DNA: TGTGCCAGCAGTACAATGGGGGGAGGCTGGCTGTTTTTT.